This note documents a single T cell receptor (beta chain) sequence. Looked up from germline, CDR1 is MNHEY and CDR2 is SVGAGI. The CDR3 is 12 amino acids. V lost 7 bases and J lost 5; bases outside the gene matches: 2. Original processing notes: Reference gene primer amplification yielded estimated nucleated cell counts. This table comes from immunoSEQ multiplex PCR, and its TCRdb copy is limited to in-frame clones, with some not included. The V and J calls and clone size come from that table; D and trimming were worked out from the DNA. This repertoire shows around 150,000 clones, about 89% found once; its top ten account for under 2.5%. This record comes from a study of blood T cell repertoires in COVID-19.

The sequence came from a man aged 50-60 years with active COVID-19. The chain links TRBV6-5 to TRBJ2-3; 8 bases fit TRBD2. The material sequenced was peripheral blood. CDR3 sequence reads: CASTGGQDTQYF. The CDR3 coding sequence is TGTGCCAGCACGGGGGGGCAAGATACGCAGTATTTT.